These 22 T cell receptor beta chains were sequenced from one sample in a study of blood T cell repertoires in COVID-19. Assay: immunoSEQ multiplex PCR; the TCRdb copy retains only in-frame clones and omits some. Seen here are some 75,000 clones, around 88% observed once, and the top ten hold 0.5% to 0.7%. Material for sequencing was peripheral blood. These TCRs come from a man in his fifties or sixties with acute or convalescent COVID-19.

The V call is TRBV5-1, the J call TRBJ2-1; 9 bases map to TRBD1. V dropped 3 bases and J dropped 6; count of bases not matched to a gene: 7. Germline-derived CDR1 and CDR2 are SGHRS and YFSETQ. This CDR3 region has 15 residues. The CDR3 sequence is CASSWGQGGSNEQFF. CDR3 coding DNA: TGCGCCAGCAGCTGGGGACAGGGCGGTTCCAATGAGCAGTTCTTC.

The CDR3: CASSVEASGRETQYF. For the CDR3, the DNA is TGTGCCAGCAGCGTAGAAGCTAGCGGGAGAGAGACCCAGTACTTC. The chain combines TRBV9 with TRBJ2-5; 10 positions agree with TRBD2. V lost 0 bases to trimming and J lost 4 bases; unmatched junction nucleotides: 3. Per the germline V gene, CDR1 is SGDLS and CDR2 is YYNGEE. The CDR3 has 15 residues.

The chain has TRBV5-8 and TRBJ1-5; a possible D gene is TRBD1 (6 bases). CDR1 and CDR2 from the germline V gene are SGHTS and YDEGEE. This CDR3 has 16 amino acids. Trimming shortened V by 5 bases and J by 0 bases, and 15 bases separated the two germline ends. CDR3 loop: CASRPWGQYSNQPQHF. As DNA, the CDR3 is TGTGCCAGCAGGCCCTGGGGACAATATAGCAATCAGCCCCAGCATTTT.

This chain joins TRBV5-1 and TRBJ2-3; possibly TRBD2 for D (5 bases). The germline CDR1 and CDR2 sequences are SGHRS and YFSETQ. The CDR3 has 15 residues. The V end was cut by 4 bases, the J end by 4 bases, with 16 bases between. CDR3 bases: TGCGCCAGCAGCGTGACTCCGGGGAGCGCAGATACGCAGTATTTT. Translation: CASSVTPGSADTQYF.

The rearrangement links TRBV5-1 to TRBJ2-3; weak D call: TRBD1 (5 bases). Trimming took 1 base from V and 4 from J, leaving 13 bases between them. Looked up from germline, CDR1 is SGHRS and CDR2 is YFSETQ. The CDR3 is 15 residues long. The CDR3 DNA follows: TGCGCCAGCAGCTTGTCCAGGGTGGGTTCAGATACGCAGTATTTT. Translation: CASSLSRVGSDTQYF.

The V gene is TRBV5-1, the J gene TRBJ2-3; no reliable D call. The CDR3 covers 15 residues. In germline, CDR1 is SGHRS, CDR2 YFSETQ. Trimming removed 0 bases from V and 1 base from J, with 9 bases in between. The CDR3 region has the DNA TGCGCCAGCAGCTTGGAGCCCCGCGGCACAGATACGCAGTATTTT. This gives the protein CASSLEPRGTDTQYF.

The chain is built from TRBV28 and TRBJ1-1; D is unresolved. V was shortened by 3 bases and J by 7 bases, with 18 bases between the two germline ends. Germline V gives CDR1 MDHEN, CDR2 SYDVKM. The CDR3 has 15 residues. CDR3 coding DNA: TGTGCCAGCAGTTTTGGCTCAGGAATGAAAAATGAAGCTTTCTTT. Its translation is CASSFGSGMKNEAFF.

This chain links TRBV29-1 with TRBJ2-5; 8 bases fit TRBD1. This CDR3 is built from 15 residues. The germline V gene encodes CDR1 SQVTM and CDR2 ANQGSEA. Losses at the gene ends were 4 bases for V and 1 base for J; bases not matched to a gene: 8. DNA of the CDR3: TGCAGCGTTGCCGCCTCTGACAGGGGCCAAGAGACCCAGTACTTC. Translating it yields CSVAASDRGQETQYF.

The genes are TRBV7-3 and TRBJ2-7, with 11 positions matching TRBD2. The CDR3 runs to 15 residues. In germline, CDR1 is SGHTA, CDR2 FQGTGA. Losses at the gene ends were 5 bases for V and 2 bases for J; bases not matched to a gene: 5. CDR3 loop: CASSPRTSGPYEQYF. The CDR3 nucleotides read TGTGCCAGCAGCCCACGGACTAGCGGGCCCTACGAGCAGTACTTC.

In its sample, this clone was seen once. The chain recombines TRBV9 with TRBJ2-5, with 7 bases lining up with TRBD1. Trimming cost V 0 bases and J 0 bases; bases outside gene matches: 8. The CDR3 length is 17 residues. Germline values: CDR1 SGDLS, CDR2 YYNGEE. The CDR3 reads CASSVETGQAYQETQYF. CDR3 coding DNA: TGTGCCAGCAGCGTAGAGACCGGACAGGCGTACCAAGAGACCCAGTACTTC.

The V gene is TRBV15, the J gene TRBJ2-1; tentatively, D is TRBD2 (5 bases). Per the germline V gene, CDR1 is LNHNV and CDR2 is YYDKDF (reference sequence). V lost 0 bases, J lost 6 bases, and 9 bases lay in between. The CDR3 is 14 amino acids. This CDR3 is CATSRDQLVNEQFF. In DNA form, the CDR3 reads TGTGCCACCAGCAGAGATCAACTAGTCAATGAGCAGTTCTTC.

CDR3 amino acids: CASSLQGKNIQYF. The CDR3 DNA reads TGTGCCAGCAGCCTTCAGGGCAAAAACATTCAGTACTTC. V is TRBV5-6 and J is TRBJ2-4; weak D call: TRBD1 (5 bases). Germline CDR1 and CDR2: SGHDT and YYEEEE. Trimming shortened V by 4 bases and J by 3 bases, and 8 bases separated the two germline ends. This CDR3 is 13 amino acids long.

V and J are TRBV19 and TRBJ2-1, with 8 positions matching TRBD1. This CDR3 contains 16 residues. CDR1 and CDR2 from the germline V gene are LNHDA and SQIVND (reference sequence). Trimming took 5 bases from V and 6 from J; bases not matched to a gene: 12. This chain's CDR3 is CASSFGPMDRANEQFF. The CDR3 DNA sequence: TGTGCCAGTAGTTTCGGCCCTATGGACAGGGCCAATGAGCAGTTCTTC.

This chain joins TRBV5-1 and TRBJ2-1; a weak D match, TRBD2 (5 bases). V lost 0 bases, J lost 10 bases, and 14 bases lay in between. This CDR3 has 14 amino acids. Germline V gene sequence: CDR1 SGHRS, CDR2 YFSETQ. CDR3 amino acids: CASSLDSGIREQFF. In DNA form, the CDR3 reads TGCGCCAGCAGCTTGGATTCCGGGATTCGGGAGCAGTTCTTC.

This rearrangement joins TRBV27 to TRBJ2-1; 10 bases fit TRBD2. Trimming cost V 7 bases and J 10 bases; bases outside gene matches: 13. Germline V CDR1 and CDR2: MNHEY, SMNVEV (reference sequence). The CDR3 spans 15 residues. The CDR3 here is CASNPLAGAIGEQFF. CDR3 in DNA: TGTGCCAGCAATCCCCTAGCGGGAGCCATCGGGGAGCAGTTCTTC.

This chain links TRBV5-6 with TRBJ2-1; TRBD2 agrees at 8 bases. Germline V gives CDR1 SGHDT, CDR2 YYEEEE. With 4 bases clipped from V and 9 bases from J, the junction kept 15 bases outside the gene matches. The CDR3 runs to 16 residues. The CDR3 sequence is CASSGFTGGLVGEQFF. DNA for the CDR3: TGTGCCAGCAGCGGGTTTACGGGAGGGTTAGTGGGTGAGCAGTTCTTC.

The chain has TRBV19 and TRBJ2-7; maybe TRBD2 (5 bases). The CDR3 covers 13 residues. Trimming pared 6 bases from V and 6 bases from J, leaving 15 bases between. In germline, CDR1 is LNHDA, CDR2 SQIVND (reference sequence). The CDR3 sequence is CASSPPGSREQYF. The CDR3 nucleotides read TGTGCCAGTAGCCCCCCGGGGTCTCGCGAGCAGTACTTC. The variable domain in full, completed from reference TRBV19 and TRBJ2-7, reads DGGITQSPKYLFRKEGQNVTLSCEQNLNHDAMYWYRQDPGQGLRLIYYSQIVNDFQKGDIAEGYSVSREKKESFPLTVTSAQKNPTAFYLCASSPPGSREQYFGPGTRLTVT.

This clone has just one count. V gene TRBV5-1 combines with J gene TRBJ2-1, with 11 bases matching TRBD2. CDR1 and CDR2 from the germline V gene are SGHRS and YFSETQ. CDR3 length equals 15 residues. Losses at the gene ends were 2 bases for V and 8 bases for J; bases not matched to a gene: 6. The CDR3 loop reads CASSFSGRAVDEQFF. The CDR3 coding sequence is TGCGCCAGCAGCTTTAGCGGGAGGGCCGTAGATGAGCAGTTCTTC.

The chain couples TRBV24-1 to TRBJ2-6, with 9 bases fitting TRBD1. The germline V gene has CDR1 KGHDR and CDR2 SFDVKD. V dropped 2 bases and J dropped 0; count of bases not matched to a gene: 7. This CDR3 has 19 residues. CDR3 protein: CATSDSLTGGFSGANVLTF. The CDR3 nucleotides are TGTGCCACCAGTGATTCACTGACAGGGGGTTTCTCTGGGGCCAACGTCCTGACTTTC.

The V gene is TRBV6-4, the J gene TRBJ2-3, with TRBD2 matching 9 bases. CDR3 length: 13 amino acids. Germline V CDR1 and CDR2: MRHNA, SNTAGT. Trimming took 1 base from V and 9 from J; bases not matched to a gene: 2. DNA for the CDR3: TGTGCCAGCAGTGACTACCTAGCGGGAACGCAGTATTTT. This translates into CASSDYLAGTQYF.

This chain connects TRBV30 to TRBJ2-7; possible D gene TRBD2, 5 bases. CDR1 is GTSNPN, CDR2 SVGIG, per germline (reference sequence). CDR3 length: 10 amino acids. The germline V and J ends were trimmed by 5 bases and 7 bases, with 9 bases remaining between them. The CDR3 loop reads CAWGGGEQYF. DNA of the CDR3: TGTGCCTGGGGAGGCGGGGAGCAGTACTTC.

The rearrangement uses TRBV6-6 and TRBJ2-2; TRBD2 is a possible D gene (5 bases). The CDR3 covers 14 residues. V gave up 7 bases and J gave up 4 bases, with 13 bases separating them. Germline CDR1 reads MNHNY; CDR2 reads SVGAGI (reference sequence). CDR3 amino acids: CASTSGLFTGELFF. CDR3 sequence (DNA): TGTGCCAGCACATCAGGACTGTTCACCGGGGAGCTGTTTTTT.